These 8 T cell receptor beta chains were sequenced from one sample in a study of T cell responses to AZD1222 COVID-19 vaccine. The assay was immunoSEQ multiplex PCR, and TCRdb's table has in-frame clones only and misses some. This table has 74,000 or so clones, 85% appearing once. The sequences come from peripheral blood, collected on day 0 of AZD1222 vaccination. All receptors derive from an adult in good health.

V gene TRBV10-2 combines with J gene TRBJ2-1, with TRBD2 identical over 11 bases. The germline V gene encodes CDR1 WSHSY and CDR2 SAAADI. V shed 6 bases, J shed 6 bases, and the junction held 13 bases outside the gene matches. The CDR3 is 17 residues long. The CDR3 nucleotides read TGCGCCAGCAGCGTCCCGGGACTAGCGGCGGGGGCCAATGAGCAGTTCTTC. Its protein product is CASSVPGLAAGANEQFF.

This clone has a handful of counts. The rearrangement uses TRBV15 and TRBJ1-4, with no clear D. V dropped 6 bases and J dropped 4 bases, with 12 bases sitting between them. The CDR3 sequence is 14 residues long. Looked up from germline, CDR1 is LNHNV and CDR2 is YYDKDF (reference sequence). In DNA form, the CDR3 reads TGTGCCACCAGGAGGGTCCAGGATAATGAAAAACTGTTTTTT. Its protein product is CATRRVQDNEKLFF.

This clone has a handful of counts. The chain links TRBV9 to TRBJ1-6; the D is unclear. This CDR3 spans 15 amino acids. Germline-derived CDR1 and CDR2 are SGDLS and YYNGEE. V gave up 2 bases and J gave up 0 bases, with 6 bases separating them. This CDR3 is CASSVESSYNSPLHF. The CDR3 DNA sequence: TGTGCCAGCAGCGTCGAGAGCTCCTATAATTCACCCCTCCACTTT.

This sequence joins TRBV11-2 and TRBJ1-2; 10 bases map to TRBD1. J was trimmed by 7 bases and V by 4 bases; bases with no gene match: 6. The length of the CDR3 is 14 residues. CDR1 is SGHAT, CDR2 FQNNGV, per germline. CDR3 loop: CASSSGQGFFGYTF. The CDR3 nucleotides read TGTGCCAGCAGCTCGGGACAGGGGTTTTTTGGCTACACCTTC. The full variable domain, with the rest looked up from reference TRBV11-2 and TRBJ1-2, is EAGVAQSPRYKIIEKRQSVAFWCNPISGHATLYWYQQILGQGPKLLIQFQNNGVVDDSQLPKDRFSAERLKGVDSTLKIQPAKLEDSAVYLCASSSGQGFFGYTFGSGTRLTVV.

The CDR3 reads CASMGHRNTGELFF. CDR3 in DNA: TGTGCCAGCATGGGACATCGGAACACCGGGGAGCTGTTTTTT. This chain connects TRBV28 to TRBJ2-2; tentative D call: TRBD1 (6 bases). Trimming shortened V by 7 bases and J by 1 base, and 10 bases separated the two germline ends. The CDR3 extends over 14 amino acids. The germline CDR1 and CDR2 sequences are MDHEN and SYDVKM.

The chain carries TRBV7-9 and TRBJ1-5; 8 bases align to TRBD1. Unmatched junction bases numbered 4, after V lost 0 bases and J lost 0 bases. CDR3 length: 17 amino acids. Germline V gene lookup returns CDR1 SEHNR and CDR2 FQNEAQ (reference sequence). CDR3: CASSLAKGQASNQPQHF. CDR3 in DNA: TGTGCCAGCAGCTTAGCGAAGGGACAGGCTAGCAATCAGCCCCAGCATTTT.

V and J are TRBV6-2 or TRBV6-3 and TRBJ2-7; no clear D. V was cut by 5 bases and J by 0 bases, with 2 bases left in between. The length of the CDR3 is 11 residues. Looked up from germline, CDR1 is MNHEY and CDR2 is SVGEGT. This CDR3 reads CASSTSYEQYF. In DNA form, the CDR3 reads TGTGCCAGCAGTACCTCCTACGAGCAGTACTTC.

The genes are TRBV6-5 and TRBJ2-1; D uncertain. V dropped 0 bases and J dropped 3 bases, with 12 bases sitting between them. Germline V lookup: CDR1 MNHEY, CDR2 SVGAGI. The CDR3 runs 16 residues. The CDR3 bases are TGTGCCAGCAGTTACTCGGTCGAGGTTTACTACAATGAGCAGTTCTTC. Translating gives CASSYSVEVYYNEQFF.